The 27 T cell receptor beta chains below come from one sample, sequenced in a study of T cells after yellow fever vaccination. Using its own MiXCR run on the 5' RACE reads, TCRdb lists one record per CDR3 protein. The sample consists of hundreds of thousands of distinct CDR3 sequences, roughly 12% of them appearing once. The source material was PBMCs, sampled on the day of the yellow fever booster vaccination. The origin of the receptors is a man aged 25 to 40 who received the YFV17D yellow fever vaccine.

The rearrangement joins TRBV20-1 to TRBJ2-5; weak D call: TRBD1 (6 bases). The CDR3 runs to 12 residues. CDR1 and CDR2 from the germline V gene are DFQATT and SNEGSKA (reference sequence). Trimming took off 5 bases at V and 5 bases at J, with 12 bases between the two ends. CDR3 loop: CSAGGRSETQYF. The CDR3 nucleotides read TGCAGTGCTGGGGGCAGATCGGAGACCCAGTACTTC.

This clonotype came up a few times. V and J are TRBV29-1 and TRBJ2-3; perhaps TRBD1 as D (5 bases). CDR3 length: 14 amino acids. Germline V lookup: CDR1 SQVTM, CDR2 ANQGSEA. Trimming removed 4 bases from V and 2 bases from J, with 13 bases in between. CDR3 sequence reads: CSVAIQGTTDTQYF. The CDR3 nucleotides are TGCAGCGTTGCTATTCAGGGAACCACAGATACGCAGTATTTT.

This clonotype was counted a few times. The rearrangement links TRBV9 to TRBJ1-1; possible D gene TRBD1, 5 bases. The CDR3 has 16 residues. V lost 4 bases and J lost 7, with 23 bases in between. Germline CDR1 and CDR2: SGDLS and YYNGEE. The CDR3 region is CASSPVRVSATYEAFF. The DNA for the CDR3 is TGTGCCAGCAGCCCCGTCAGGGTCAGCGCAACTTATGAAGCTTTCTTT.

This clonotype came up a few times. The chain couples TRBV5-1 to TRBJ2-2; TRBD2 aligns across 8 bases. Germline CDR1 SGHRS, CDR2 YFSETQ. V lost 2 bases to trimming and J lost 5 bases; unmatched junction nucleotides: 11. CDR3 length equals 17 residues. The CDR3 nucleotides are TGCGCCAGCAGCTTCGCCCCACTGGCGGGAGGTACCGGGGAGCTGTTTTTT. It specifies CASSFAPLAGGTGELFF.

This chain joins TRBV20-1 and TRBJ2-1, with D tentatively TRBD2 (6 bases). Germline V lookup: CDR1 DFQATT, CDR2 SNEGSKA (reference sequence). The germline V and J ends were trimmed by 5 bases and 12 bases, with 17 bases remaining between them. The CDR3 covers 12 residues. CDR3 DNA sequence: TGCAGTGCTTCCACACTAGCTTTGTGGCAGTTCTTC. The encoded protein is CSASTLALWQFF.

The chain is built from TRBV29-1 and TRBJ2-7; perhaps D is TRBD1 or TRBD2 (5 bases each). The length of the CDR3 is 12 residues. The germline V gene has CDR1 SQVTM and CDR2 ANQGSEA. V was trimmed by 6 bases and J by 8 bases, leaving 17 bases between them. Written as DNA, the CDR3 is TGCAGCGTGAGGTCGACGGGACGAAAGCAGTACTTC. It encodes CSVRSTGRKQYF.

V and J are TRBV21-1 and TRBJ2-5. TRBV21-1 is flagged as a pseudogene. The CDR3 has 15 residues. The CDR3 nucleotides read TGTGCCAGCAGCCGACGTTTCGCAGGCCAAGAGACCCAGTACTTC. It translates to CASSRRFAGQETQYF.

This clonotype was counted only a few times. V gene TRBV5-5 combines with J gene TRBJ2-7; 12 nucleotides agree with TRBD1. The CDR3 covers 16 residues. The germline V gene has CDR1 SGHKS and CDR2 YYEKEE (reference sequence). V gave up 4 bases and J gave up 6 bases; unmatched junction bases: 11. CDR3 sequence reads: CASSPLVGQGAIEQYF. Written as DNA, the CDR3 is TGTGCCAGCAGCCCTCTGGTGGGACAGGGGGCTATCGAGCAGTACTTC. The whole variable domain, remainder taken from reference TRBV5-5 and TRBJ2-7, is DAGVTQSPTHLIKTRGQQVTLRCSPISGHKSVSWYQQVLGQGPQFIFQYYEKEERGRGNFPDRFSARQFPNYSSELNVNALLLGDSALYLCASSPLVGQGAIEQYFGPGTRLTVT.

Only a few counts were recorded for this clonotype. The V and J genes are TRBV11-2 and TRBJ1-1; D uncertain. V lost 2 bases to trimming and J lost 8 bases, with 9 bases between them. The germline gives CDR1 SGHAT, CDR2 FQNNGV. This CDR3 has 12 residues. The chain's CDR3 is CASSLSYREAFF. CDR3 nucleotide sequence: TGTGCCAGCAGCTTAAGTTACCGAGAAGCTTTCTTT.

V and J are TRBV20-1 and TRBJ2-1; D gene unclear. Germline-derived CDR1 and CDR2 are DFQATT and SNEGSKA (reference sequence). V shed 2 bases and J shed 0 bases, with 11 bases lying between them. The CDR3 runs 15 residues. The CDR3 sequence: CSARKTTSSYNEQFF. The CDR3 nucleotides are TGCAGTGCTAGAAAGACAACAAGCTCCTACAATGAGCAGTTCTTC.

The sample holds a few counts of this clonotype. V gene TRBV20-1 combines with J gene TRBJ2-1; 12 nucleotides align to TRBD2. V dropped 4 bases and J dropped 7; count of bases not matched to a gene: 8. Germline CDR1 reads DFQATT; CDR2 reads SNEGSKA (reference sequence). The CDR3 consists of 15 residues. The CDR3 loop is CSATSSGRAANEQFF. CDR3 DNA sequence: TGCAGTGCTACATCTAGCGGGAGGGCCGCAAATGAGCAGTTCTTC.

The chain has TRBV12-3 or TRBV12-4 and TRBJ2-2; possibly TRBD2 for D (6 bases). This CDR3 is built from 17 residues. The CDR3 loop reads CTFCLVWGGGLTGELFF. The CDR3 coding sequence is TGTACCTTCTGTTTAGTTTGGGGTGGGGGACTCACCGGGGAGCTGTTTTTT.

The gene calls are TRBV6-6 and TRBJ2-5, with 10 bases identical to TRBD1. The germline gives CDR1 MNHNY, CDR2 SVGAGI (reference sequence). With 10 bases clipped from V and 5 bases from J, the junction kept 7 bases outside the gene matches. CDR3 size: 13 residues. CDR3 amino acids: CAIRQGAGETQYF. For the CDR3, the DNA is TGTGCCATACGACAGGGGGCAGGGGAGACCCAGTACTTC.

The chain carries TRBV6-2 or TRBV6-3 and TRBJ2-3; maybe TRBD1 (6 bases). The germline V gene encodes CDR1 MNHEY and CDR2 SVGEGT. With 6 bases removed from V and 3 bases from J, the gap between germline ends came to 16 bases. This CDR3 is built from 15 residues. The CDR3: CASRRQVGWTDTQYF. In DNA, the CDR3 is TGTGCCAGCAGACGACAGGTAGGATGGACAGATACGCAGTATTTT.

V is TRBV7-2 and J is TRBJ2-1, with TRBD2 matching over 14 bases. Losses at the gene ends were 5 bases for V and 9 bases for J; bases not matched to a gene: 12. Germline V gene data show CDR1 as SGHTA and CDR2 as FQGNSA. The CDR3 totals 17 residues. CDR3 DNA sequence: TGTGCCAGCAGCCCCCTGAGACTAGCGGGAGGGGATAGTGAGCAGTTCTTC. The encoded protein is CASSPLRLAGGDSEQFF.

In regard to this clonotype: Relative to the germline gene, one junction end is altered; a read error may explain this. The chain has TRBV20-1 and TRBJ2-5; 8 bases agree with TRBD2. This CDR3 is built from 17 residues. From germline, CDR1 is DFQATT and CDR2 SNEGSKA (reference sequence). The DNA for the CDR3 is TGCTGTGCTAGAGATTGGGTGGGCGGGGGGCCGGGAGAGACCCAGTACTTC. Its protein is CCARDWVGGGPGETQYF.

This clonotype turned up a few times. The chain joins TRBV7-9 to TRBJ2-6; D gene ambiguous. The CDR3 has 16 amino acids. The germline V gene encodes CDR1 SEHNR and CDR2 FQNEAQ (reference sequence). With 1 base removed from V and 1 base from J, the gap between germline ends came to 8 bases. DNA of the CDR3: TGTGCCAGCAGCTTAGGATTGGGATCTGGGGCCAACGTCCTGACTTTC. This sequence encodes CASSLGLGSGANVLTF. Combining the CDR3 with reference TRBV7-9 and TRBJ2-6 gives the whole variable domain DTGVSQNPRHKITKRGQNVTFRCDPISEHNRLYWYRQTLGQGPEFLTYFQNEAQLEKSRLLSDRFSAERPKGSFSTLEIQRTEQGDSAMYLCASSLGLGSGANVLTFGAGSRLTVL.

The table lists this clonotype with a few counts. The chain is built from TRBV5-1 and TRBJ2-1; weak D call: TRBD2 (6 bases). CDR3 length equals 15 residues. Trimming left V 5 bases short and J 4 bases short, with 16 bases between. In germline, CDR1 is SGHRS, CDR2 YFSETQ. The CDR3 sequence is CASSGGSRVYNEQFF. CDR3 bases: TGCGCCAGCAGTGGGGGGAGCAGGGTATACAATGAGCAGTTCTTC. Supplemented by reference TRBV5-1 and TRBJ2-1, the full variable domain reads KAGVTQTPRYLIKTRGQQVTLSCSPISGHRSVSWYQQTPGQGLQFLFEYFSETQRNKGNFPGRFSGRQFSNSRSEMNVSTLELGDSALYLCASSGGSRVYNEQFFGPGTRLTVL.

V usage is TRBV6-5 and J usage is TRBJ2-1; D is perhaps TRBD2 (6 bases). With 7 bases removed from V and 7 bases from J, the gap between germline ends came to 11 bases. This CDR3 is 12 amino acids long. Germline V gene data show CDR1 as MNHEY and CDR2 as SVGAGI. Written as DNA, the CDR3 is TGTGCCAGCATAGGCCGGGGGAATGAGCAGTTCTTC. It encodes CASIGRGNEQFF.

The chain is built from TRBV20-1 and TRBJ2-7; 8 bases fit TRBD2. CDR1 is DFQATT, CDR2 SNEGSKA, per germline (reference sequence). Trimming took 7 bases from V and 2 from J; bases not matched to a gene: 13. The CDR3 loop spans 15 amino acids. This chain's CDR3 is CSDPRLAGSPYEQYF. Written as DNA, the CDR3 is TGCAGTGACCCGAGGCTAGCGGGCTCCCCCTACGAGCAGTACTTC.

The rearrangement joins TRBV28 to TRBJ2-7, with no clear D. Germline CDR1 and CDR2: MDHEN and SYDVKM. The germline V and J ends were trimmed by 2 bases and 2 bases, with 4 bases remaining between them. This CDR3 is 12 amino acids long. CDR3 residues: CASSLKPYEQYF. CDR3 coding DNA: TGTGCCAGCAGTTTAAAACCCTACGAGCAGTACTTC.

This clonotype was detected many times. The J gene is TRBJ2-1, the V gene TRBV29-1; D is unresolved. Germline V gene data show CDR1 as SQVTM and CDR2 as ANQGSEA. V shed 4 bases and J shed 7 bases, with 14 bases lying between them. The CDR3 contains 13 residues. CDR3 loop: CSVVGNGRNEQFF. The CDR3 DNA sequence: TGCAGCGTTGTGGGGAACGGGCGGAATGAGCAGTTCTTC.

Only a few counts were recorded for this clonotype. The gene calls are TRBV5-1 and TRBJ2-1; D uncertain. V was cut by 3 bases and J by 0 bases, with 13 bases left in between. CDR3 length: 16 residues. In germline, CDR1 is SGHRS, CDR2 YFSETQ. In DNA, the CDR3 is TGCGCCAGCAGCTCATTCCCTGAAAGCTCCTACAATGAGCAGTTCTTC. Encoded protein: CASSSFPESSYNEQFF.

This clonotype was seen only a few times. This rearrangement joins TRBV20-1 to TRBJ1-1; unclear D gene. The CDR3 totals 12 residues. Germline V lookup: CDR1 DFQATT, CDR2 SNEGSKA (reference sequence). V lost 6 bases and J lost 1, with 9 bases in between. The CDR3 region is CSASTSNTEAFF. CDR3 coding DNA: TGCAGTGCCTCGACCTCGAACACTGAAGCTTTCTTT.

This clonotype turned up a few times. The rearrangement uses TRBV2 and TRBJ1-1; D gene unclear. V was shortened by 1 base and J by 1 base, with 4 bases between the two germline ends. Looked up from germline, CDR1 is SNHLY and CDR2 is FYNNEI. The CDR3 is 13 residues long. The CDR3 bases are TGTGCCAGCAGTGAAGAGGAGAACACTGAAGCTTTCTTT. The encoded protein is CASSEEENTEAFF.

The chain has TRBV5-1 and TRBJ2-7; weak D call: TRBD2 (5 bases). Germline CDR1 reads SGHRS; CDR2 reads YFSETQ. V lost 0 bases to trimming and J lost 2 bases, with 9 bases between them. This CDR3 is built from 14 residues. CDR3 in DNA: TGCGCCAGCAGCTTGGTGACTACGACCTACGAGCAGTACTTC. Translated: CASSLVTTTYEQYF.

The CDR3 loop reads CASSANSNQPQHF. The CDR3 region has the DNA TGTGCCAGCAGTGCAAATAGCAATCAGCCCCAGCATTTT. This chain links TRBV6-1 with TRBJ1-5; no firm D call. This CDR3 comprises 13 residues. Between the trimmed V and J ends, which lost 4 bases and 0 bases, there was a span of 4 bases. Germline CDR1 is MNHNS and CDR2 is SASEGT.